Included here is one TCR beta chain sequence, with context. Its antigen is undetermined. Given a much more abundant clone one base away, this may be a read error. TCRdb itself ran the PCR reads through MiXCR, one entry per CDR3 protein. This sample has around 89,000 distinct CDR3 sequences, with roughly 20% found just once. This sample is part of a study of molecular identifiers for immune sequencing clone quantification. Study summary: Replicate RNA from 20,000 or 100,000 naive CD8 T cells formed five aliquots; four were sequenced.

Regarding the study as a whole: Clones with over 20 RNA copies captured over 99% of effector molecules but under 1% of naive ones.

A CD8+CD4-CCR7+CD45RA+ phenotype served as the sorting definition for naive CD8 T cells. The ends lost 3 bases at V and 2 bases at J; junction bases unmatched: 9. The CDR3 spans 16 residues. CDR1 is KGHSH and CDR2 is LQKENI in the germline V gene. The clonotype originates from a human donor in good health. Some libraries in this study had Jurkat cell RNA spiked in. This chain links TRBV18 with TRBJ2-5; 7 nucleotides agree with TRBD1. Sequencing was carried out using naive CD8+ T cells from blood, with Jurkat cell RNA spiked in. Regarding subset: FACS-sorted CD8+CD4-CCR7+CD45RA+ naive T cells. The CDR3 region has the DNA TGTGCCAGCTCACCCGACCCCACAGGGGAGCAAGAGACCCAGTACTTC. As protein: CASSPDPTGEQETQYF.